This TCR beta chain stems from a study of graft-versus-host responses after intestinal transplantation. Here immunoSEQ multiplex PCR was the method, and the copy in TCRdb shows in-frame clones only, minus some. The sample contains 100,000 to 140,000 clones, approximately 88% of which appear only once. For this clone: Antigen: not known.

Germline V gene sequence: CDR1 SGHTA, CDR2 FQGNSA. The junction had 4 bases not matched to a gene; V was cut back by 5 bases and J by 1 base. CDR3 length: 14 residues. The V call is TRBV7-2, the J call TRBJ1-2, with 7 positions matching TRBD1. This TCR was recovered from a human donor who was the organ donor for an intestinal transplant. The sequences come from unstimulated CD4+ T cells sorted from spleen or lymph node cells, collected before transplant. DNA for the CDR3: TGTGCCAGCAGCCTCCGGGACAGTAACTATGGCTACACCTTC. Translating gives CASSLRDSNYGYTF. Full variable domain (remainder filled in from reference TRBV7-2 and TRBJ1-2): GAGVSQSPSNKVTEKGKDVELRCDPISGHTALYWYRQSLGQGLEFLIYFQGNSAPDKSGLPSDRFSAERTGGSVSTLTIQRTQQEDSAVYLCASSLRDSNYGYTFGSGTRLTVV.